The T cell receptor beta chain described here comes from a study of blood T cell repertoires in COVID-19. Study background: Samples came from the United States, Italy and Spain, spanning acute and convalescent COVID-19. Nucleic acid was either cDNA or gDNA, and it came from T cells, B-cell-depleted T cells, or PBMCs.

Using immunoSEQ multiplex PCR, the repertoire was profiled, and TCRdb retains in-frame clones only, with some absent. The sample holds some 260,000 clones; 70% to 90% are singletons and the top ten take about 6.7%. The CDR3 consists of 16 residues. V lost 5 bases to trimming and J lost 2 bases; unmatched junction nucleotides: 7. Germline loops: CDR1 MNHEY, CDR2 SMNVEV (reference sequence). Seattle patients were enrolled while actively infected and followed longitudinally. The chain links TRBV27 to TRBJ2-2; TRBD2 matches at 8 bases. What was sequenced was peripheral blood. This TCR was sampled from a woman in her 30s with COVID-19, enrolled during active disease. CDR3 nucleotide sequence: TGTGCCAGCAGTAAACCGGGGGGGTACAACACCGGGGAGCTGTTTTTT. It is translated as CASSKPGGYNTGELFF.